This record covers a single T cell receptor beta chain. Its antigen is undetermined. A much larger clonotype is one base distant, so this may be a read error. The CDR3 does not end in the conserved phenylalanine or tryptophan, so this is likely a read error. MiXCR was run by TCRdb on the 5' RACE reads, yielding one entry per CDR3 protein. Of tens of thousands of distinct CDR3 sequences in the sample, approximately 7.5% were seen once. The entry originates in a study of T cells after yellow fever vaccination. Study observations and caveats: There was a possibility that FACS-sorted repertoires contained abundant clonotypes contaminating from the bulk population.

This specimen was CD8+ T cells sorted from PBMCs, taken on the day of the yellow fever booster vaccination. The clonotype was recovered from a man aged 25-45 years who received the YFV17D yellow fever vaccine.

The CDR3 DNA is TGTGCCAGCAGTTACGCTAGGGGGCAAGAGACCCAGTACTTA. This translates into CASSYARGQETQYL. The rearrangement links TRBV6-5 to TRBJ2-5; the D gene is possibly TRBD1 (6 bases). V was clipped by 2 bases and J by 2 bases, with 9 bases between them. The CDR3 spans 14 residues. Germline loops: CDR1 MNHEY, CDR2 SVGAGI.